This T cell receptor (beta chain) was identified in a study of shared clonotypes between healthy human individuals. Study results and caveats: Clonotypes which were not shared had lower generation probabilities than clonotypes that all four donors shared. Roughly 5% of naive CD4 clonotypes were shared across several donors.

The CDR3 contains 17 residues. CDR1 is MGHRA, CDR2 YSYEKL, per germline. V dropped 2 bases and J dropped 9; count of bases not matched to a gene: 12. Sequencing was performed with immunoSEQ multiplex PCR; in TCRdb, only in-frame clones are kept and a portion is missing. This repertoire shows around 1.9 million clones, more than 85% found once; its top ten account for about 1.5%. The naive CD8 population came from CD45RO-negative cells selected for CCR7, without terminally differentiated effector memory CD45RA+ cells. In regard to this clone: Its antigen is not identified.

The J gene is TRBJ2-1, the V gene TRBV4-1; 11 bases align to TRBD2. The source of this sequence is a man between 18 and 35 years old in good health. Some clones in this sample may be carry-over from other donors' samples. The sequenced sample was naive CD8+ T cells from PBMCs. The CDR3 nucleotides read TGCGCCAGCAGCCAATGGGTCGGGCTAGCGGGAGGCGTTGAGCAGTTCTTC. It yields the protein CASSQWVGLAGGVEQFF.